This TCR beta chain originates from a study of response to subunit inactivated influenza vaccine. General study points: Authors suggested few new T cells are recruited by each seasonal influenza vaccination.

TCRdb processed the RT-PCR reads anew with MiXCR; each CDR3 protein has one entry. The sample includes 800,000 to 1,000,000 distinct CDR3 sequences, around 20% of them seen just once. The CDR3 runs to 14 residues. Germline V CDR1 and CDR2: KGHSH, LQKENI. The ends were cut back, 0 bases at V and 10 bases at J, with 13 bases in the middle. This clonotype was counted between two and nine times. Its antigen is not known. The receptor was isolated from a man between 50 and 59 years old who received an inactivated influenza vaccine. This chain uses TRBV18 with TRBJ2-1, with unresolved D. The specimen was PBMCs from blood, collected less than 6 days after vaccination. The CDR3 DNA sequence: TGTGCCAGCTCACCACCCGCCTCGGTCGGGGAGCAGTTCTTC. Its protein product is CASSPPASVGEQFF.